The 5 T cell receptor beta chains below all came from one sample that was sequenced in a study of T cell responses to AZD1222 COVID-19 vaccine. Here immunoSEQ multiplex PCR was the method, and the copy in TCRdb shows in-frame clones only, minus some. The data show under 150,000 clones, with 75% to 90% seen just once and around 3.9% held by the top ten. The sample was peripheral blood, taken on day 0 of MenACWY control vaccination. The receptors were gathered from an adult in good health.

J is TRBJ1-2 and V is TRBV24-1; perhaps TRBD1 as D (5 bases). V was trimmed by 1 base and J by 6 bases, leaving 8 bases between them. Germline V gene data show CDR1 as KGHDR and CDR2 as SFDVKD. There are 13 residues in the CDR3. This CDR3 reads CATSDFAGHGYTF. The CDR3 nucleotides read TGTGCCACCAGTGATTTTGCGGGGCATGGCTACACCTTC.

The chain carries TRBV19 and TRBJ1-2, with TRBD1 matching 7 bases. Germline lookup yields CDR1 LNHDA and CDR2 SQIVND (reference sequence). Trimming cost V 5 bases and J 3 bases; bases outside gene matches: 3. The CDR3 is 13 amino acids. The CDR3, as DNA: TGTGCCAGTAGTCCCGACAGGGACTATGGCTACACCTTC. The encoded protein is CASSPDRDYGYTF.

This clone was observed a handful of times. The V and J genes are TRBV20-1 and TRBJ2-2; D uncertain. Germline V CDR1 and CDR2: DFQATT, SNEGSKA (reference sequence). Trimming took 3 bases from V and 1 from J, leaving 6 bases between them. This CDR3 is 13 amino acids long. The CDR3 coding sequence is TGCAGTGCTAGTGTGGGGAACACCGGGGAGCTGTTTTTT. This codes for CSASVGNTGELFF.

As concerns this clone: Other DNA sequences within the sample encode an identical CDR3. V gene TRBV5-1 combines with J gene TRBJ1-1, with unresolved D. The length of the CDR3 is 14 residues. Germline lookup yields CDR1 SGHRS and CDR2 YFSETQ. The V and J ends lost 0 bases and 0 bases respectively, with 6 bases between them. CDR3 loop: CASSLDSMNTEAFF. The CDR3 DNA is TGCGCCAGCAGCTTGGACTCCATGAACACTGAAGCTTTCTTT.

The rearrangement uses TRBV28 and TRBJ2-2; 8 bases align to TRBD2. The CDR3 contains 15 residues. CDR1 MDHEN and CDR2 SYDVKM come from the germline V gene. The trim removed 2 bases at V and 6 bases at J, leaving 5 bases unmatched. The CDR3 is CASSLRGGRAGELFF. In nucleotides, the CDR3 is TGTGCCAGCAGTTTACGGGGGGGCCGCGCCGGGGAGCTGTTTTTT. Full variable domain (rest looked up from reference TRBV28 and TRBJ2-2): DVKVTQSSRYLVKRTGEKVFLECVQDMDHENMFWYRQDPGLGLRLIYFSYDVKMKEKGDIPEGYSVSREKKERFSLILESASTNQTSMYLCASSLRGGRAGELFFGEGSRLTVL.